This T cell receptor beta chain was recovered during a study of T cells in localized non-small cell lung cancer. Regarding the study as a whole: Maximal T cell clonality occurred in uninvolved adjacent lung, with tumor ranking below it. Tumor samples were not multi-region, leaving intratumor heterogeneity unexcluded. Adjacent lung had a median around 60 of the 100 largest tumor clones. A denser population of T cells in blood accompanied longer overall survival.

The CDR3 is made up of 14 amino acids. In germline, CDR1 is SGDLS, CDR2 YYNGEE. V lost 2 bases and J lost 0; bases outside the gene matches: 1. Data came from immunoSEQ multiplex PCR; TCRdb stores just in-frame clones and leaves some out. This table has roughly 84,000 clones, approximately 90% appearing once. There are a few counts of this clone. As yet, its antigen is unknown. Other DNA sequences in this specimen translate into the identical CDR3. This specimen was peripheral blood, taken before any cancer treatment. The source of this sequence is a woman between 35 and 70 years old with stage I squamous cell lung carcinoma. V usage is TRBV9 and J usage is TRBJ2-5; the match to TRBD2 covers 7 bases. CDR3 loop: CASSVGGYQETQYF. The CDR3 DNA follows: TGTGCCAGCAGCGTGGGGGGGTACCAAGAGACCCAGTACTTC.